The text below deals with one T cell receptor (beta chain). Its antigen is still unknown. 13 Jbeta primers and 60 Vbeta primers were used for the PCR. The table came from immunoSEQ multiplex PCR; TCRdb's copy has only in-frame clones and leaves some out. The sample holds 100,000 to 150,000 clones; over 70% are singletons and the top ten take around 1.5%. This entry is derived from a study of cytomegalovirus exposure and HLA in healthy donors. Study results and limitations: Accounts indicate the classifier identified cytomegalovirus status with strong specificity and sensitivity.

The sequence was collected from a woman aged 18-30 years in good health and CMV-seronegative. Sequencing was carried out using PBMCs.

The CDR3 is CASSQDRGNAFF. The CDR3 nucleotides read TGTGCCAGCAGCCAAGACAGGGGGAATGCTTTCTTT. The genes are TRBV4-2 and TRBJ1-1, with TRBD1 matching over 7 bases. With V trimmed by 0 bases and J by 11 bases, 3 bases remained unmatched. The CDR3 totals 12 residues. Germline V gene sequence: CDR1 LGHNA, CDR2 YNFKEQ.